Below, 7 T cell receptor beta chains from the same sample are listed, as sequenced in a study of OX40 agonist ivuxolimab in advanced cancers. Measured with immunoSEQ multiplex PCR; TCRdb has only the in-frame clones, and not every one. The table has 100,000 to 120,000 clones, approximately 90% seen once. The sequences come from CD4+ or CD8+ T cells sorted from blood, collected in a trial of the OX40 agonist ivuxolimab. These TCRs come from an adult with an advanced solid tumor such as melanoma, head and neck, liver or kidney cancer.

The rearrangement joins TRBV28 to TRBJ2-7; a possible D gene is TRBD1 (6 bases). The CDR3 runs 14 residues. Germline assignment: CDR1 MDHEN and CDR2 SYDVKM. V was trimmed by 5 bases and J by 9 bases, leaving 20 bases between them. The chain's CDR3 is CASSPQQGPYGQYF. CDR3 in DNA: TGTGCCAGCAGTCCCCAGCAGGGGCCTTATGGGCAGTACTTC.

The CDR3 spells CASRRTGTNEKLFF. CDR3 sequence (DNA): TGTGCCAGCAGGAGGACAGGGACTAATGAAAAACTGTTTTTT. V gene TRBV7-9 combines with J gene TRBJ1-4; 8 bases map to TRBD1. V lost 6 bases and J lost 2; bases outside the gene matches: 2. Germline-derived CDR1 and CDR2 are SEHNR and FQNEAQ (reference sequence). CDR3 length equals 14 residues.

As DNA, the CDR3 is TGTGCCAGCAGCTACGGACTAGCGGGGTTAAATGAGCAGTTCTTC. Its protein is CASSYGLAGLNEQFF. The chain couples TRBV5-4 to TRBJ2-1; TRBD2 matches at 12 bases. The CDR3 contains 15 residues. Trimming cost V 3 bases and J 7 bases; bases outside gene matches: 5. Germline loops: CDR1 SGHNT, CDR2 YYREEE (reference sequence).

The CDR3 DNA reads as TGTGCCCGTCTAGGTGGGTGGCCCGCCTATGGCTACACCTTC. Its translation is CARLGGWPAYGYTF. The V and J genes are TRBV30 and TRBJ1-2; no clear D gene. This CDR3 comprises 14 residues. The germline V gene has CDR1 GTSNPN and CDR2 SVGIG (reference sequence). V was cut by 8 bases and J by 4 bases, with 20 bases left in between.

This clone has just a few counts. The chain has TRBV2 and TRBJ2-7; no reliable D call. CDR1 is SNHLY, CDR2 FYNNEI, per germline. The CDR3 extends over 13 amino acids. Trimming took 10 bases from V and 0 from J, leaving 13 bases between them. The CDR3 coding sequence is TGTGCCAAACAACGAGAAGACTCCTACGAGCAGTACTTC. It encodes CAKQREDSYEQYF.

CDR3 coding DNA: TGTGCCAGCAGCACGGACAGGAGTTCCTACGAGCAGTACTTC. Translating it yields CASSTDRSSYEQYF. The genes are TRBV5-4 and TRBJ2-7, with 7 nucleotides matching TRBD1. V lost 4 bases and J lost 1; bases outside the gene matches: 5. Germline assignment: CDR1 SGHNT and CDR2 YYREEE (reference sequence). The CDR3 sequence is 14 residues long.

The count of this clone is one. V gene TRBV19 combines with J gene TRBJ2-1; 7 bases map to TRBD1. CDR1 and CDR2 (germline): LNHDA, SQIVND (reference sequence). CDR3 length: 17 amino acids. With 4 bases clipped from V and 2 bases from J, the junction kept 11 bases outside the gene matches. The CDR3 region is CASSTLPTGAAYNEQFF. For the CDR3, the DNA is TGTGCCAGTAGTACCCTCCCAACAGGGGCAGCCTACAATGAGCAGTTCTTC.